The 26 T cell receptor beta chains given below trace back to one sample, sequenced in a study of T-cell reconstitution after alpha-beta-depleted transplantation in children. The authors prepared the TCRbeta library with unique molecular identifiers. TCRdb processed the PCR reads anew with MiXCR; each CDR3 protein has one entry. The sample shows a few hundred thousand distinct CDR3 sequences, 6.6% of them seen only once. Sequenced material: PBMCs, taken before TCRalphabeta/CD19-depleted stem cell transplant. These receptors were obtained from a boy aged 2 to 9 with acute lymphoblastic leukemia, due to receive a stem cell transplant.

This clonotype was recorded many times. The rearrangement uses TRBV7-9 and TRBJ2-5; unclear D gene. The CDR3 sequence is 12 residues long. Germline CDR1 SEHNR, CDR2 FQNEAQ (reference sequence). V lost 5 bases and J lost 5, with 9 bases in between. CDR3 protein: CASSATIETQYF. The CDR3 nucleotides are TGTGCCAGCAGCGCGACGATTGAGACCCAGTACTTC.

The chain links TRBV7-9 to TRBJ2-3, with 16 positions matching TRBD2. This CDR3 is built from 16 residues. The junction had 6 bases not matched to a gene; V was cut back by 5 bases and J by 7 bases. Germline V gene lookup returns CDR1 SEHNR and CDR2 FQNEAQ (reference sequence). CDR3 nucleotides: TGTGCCAGCAGCGCCCGGGGACTAGCGGGGGGGTATACGCAGTATTTT. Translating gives CASSARGLAGGYTQYF.

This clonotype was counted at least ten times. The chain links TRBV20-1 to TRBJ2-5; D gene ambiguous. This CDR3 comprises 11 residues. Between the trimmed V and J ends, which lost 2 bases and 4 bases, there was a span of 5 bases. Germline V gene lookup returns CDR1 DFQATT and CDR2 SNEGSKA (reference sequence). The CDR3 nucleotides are TGCAGTGCTAGACGCTTAGAGACCCAGTACTTC. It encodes CSARRLETQYF.

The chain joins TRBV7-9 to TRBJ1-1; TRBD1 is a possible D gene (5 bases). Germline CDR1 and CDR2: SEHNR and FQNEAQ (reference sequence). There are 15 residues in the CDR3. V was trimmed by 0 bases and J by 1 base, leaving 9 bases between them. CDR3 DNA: TGTGCCAGCAGCTTAGCGGGGCGGGGGAACACTGAAGCTTTCTTT. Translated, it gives CASSLAGRGNTEAFF.

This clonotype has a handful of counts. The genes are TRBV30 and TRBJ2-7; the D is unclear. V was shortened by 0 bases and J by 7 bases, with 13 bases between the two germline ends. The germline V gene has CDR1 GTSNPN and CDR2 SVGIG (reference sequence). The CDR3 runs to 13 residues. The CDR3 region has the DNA TGTGCCTGGAGTGTATTGAGTGGCGGTGAGCAGTACTTC. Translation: CAWSVLSGGEQYF.

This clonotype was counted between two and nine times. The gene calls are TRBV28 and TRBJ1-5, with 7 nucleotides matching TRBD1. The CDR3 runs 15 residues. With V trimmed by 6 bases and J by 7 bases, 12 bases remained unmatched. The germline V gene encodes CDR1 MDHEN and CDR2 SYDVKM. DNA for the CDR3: TGTGCCAGCAGCCCCAAGGACAGGCTCGGGCAGCCCCAGCATTTT. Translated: CASSPKDRLGQPQHF.

The CDR3 DNA follows: TGTGCCAGCCATGGACTGGAACCTTCCTATGAAGCTTTCTTT. It specifies CASHGLEPSYEAFF. This chain uses TRBV12-3 or TRBV12-4 with TRBJ1-1; D remains unclear. This CDR3 is built from 14 residues. Deletions cut 8 bases from V and 7 bases from J, with 20 bases between.

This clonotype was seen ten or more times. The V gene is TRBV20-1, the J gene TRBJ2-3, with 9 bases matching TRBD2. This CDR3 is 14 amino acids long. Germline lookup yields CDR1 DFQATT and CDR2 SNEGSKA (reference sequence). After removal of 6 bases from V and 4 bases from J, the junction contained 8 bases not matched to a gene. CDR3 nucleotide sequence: TGCAGTGCACCTCCGGGACTAGCCCCAGATACGCAGTATTTT. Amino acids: CSAPPGLAPDTQYF.

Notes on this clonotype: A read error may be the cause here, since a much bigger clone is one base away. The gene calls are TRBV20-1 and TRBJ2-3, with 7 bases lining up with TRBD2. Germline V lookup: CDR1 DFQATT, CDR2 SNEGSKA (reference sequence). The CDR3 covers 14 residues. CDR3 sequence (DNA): TGCAGTGCTAGGGCTAGCGGATTCACACATACGCAGTATTTT. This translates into CSARASGFTHTQYF.

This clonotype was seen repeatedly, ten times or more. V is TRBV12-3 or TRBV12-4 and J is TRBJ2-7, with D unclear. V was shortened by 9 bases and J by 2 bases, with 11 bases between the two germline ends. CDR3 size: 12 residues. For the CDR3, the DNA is TGTGCCAGTACCGACACAACCTACGAGCAGTACTTC. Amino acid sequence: CASTDTTYEQYF.

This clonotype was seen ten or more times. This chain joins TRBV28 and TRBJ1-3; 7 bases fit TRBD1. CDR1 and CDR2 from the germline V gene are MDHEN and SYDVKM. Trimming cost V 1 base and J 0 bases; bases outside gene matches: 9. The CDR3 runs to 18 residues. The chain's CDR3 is CASSLFRGQILSGNTIYF. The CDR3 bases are TGTGCCAGCAGTTTATTTAGGGGACAGATTCTCTCTGGAAACACCATATATTTT.

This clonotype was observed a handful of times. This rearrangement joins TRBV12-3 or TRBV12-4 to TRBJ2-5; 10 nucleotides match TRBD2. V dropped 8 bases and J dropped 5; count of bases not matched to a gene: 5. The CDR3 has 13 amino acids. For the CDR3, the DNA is TGTGCCAGCCGGACTAGCGGCCGGGAGACCCAGTACTTC. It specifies CASRTSGRETQYF.

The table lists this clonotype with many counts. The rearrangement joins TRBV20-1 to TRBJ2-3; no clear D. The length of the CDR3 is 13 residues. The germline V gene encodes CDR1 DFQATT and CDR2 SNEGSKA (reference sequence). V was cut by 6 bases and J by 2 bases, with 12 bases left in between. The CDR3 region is CSAGSSDTDTQYF. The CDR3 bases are TGCAGTGCCGGTTCGTCCGACACAGATACGCAGTATTTT.

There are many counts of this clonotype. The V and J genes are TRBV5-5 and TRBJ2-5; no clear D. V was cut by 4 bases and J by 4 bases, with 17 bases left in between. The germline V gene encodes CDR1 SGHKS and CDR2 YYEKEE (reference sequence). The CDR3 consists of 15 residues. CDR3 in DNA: TGTGCCAGCAGCCCCTCGAGTCCCCTGGGAGAGACCCAGTACTTC. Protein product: CASSPSSPLGETQYF.

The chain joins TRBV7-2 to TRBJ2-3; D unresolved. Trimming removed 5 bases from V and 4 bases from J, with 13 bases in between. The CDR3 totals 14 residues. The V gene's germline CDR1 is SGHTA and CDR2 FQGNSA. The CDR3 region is CASSQALSADTQYF. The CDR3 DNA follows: TGTGCCAGCAGCCAAGCCCTCTCGGCAGATACGCAGTATTTT.

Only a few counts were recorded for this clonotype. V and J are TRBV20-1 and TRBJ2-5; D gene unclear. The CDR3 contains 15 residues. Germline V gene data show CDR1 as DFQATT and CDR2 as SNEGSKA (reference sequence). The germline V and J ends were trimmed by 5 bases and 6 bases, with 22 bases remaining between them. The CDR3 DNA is TGCAGTGCTTCCCTTAACCGGCGGATCCCGCAGACCCAGTACTTC. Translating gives CSASLNRRIPQTQYF.

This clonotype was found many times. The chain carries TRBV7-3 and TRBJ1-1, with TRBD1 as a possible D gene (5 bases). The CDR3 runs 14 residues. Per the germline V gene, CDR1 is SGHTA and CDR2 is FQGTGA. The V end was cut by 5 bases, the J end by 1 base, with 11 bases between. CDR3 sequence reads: CASSPLGGNTEAFF. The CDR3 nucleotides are TGTGCCAGCAGCCCCCTGGGGGGGAACACTGAAGCTTTCTTT.

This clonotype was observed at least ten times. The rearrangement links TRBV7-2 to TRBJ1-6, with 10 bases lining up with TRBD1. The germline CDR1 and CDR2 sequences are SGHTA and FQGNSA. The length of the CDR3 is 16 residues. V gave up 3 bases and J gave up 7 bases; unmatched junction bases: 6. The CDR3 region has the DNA TGTGCCAGCAGCTTGGGGACAGGGGCTAACAATTCACCCCTCCACTTT. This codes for CASSLGTGANNSPLHF.

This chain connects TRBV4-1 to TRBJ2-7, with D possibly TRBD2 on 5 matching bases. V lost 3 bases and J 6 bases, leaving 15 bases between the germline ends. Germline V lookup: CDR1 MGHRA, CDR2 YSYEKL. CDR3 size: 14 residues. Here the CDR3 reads CASSHPPGVVEQYF. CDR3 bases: TGCGCCAGCAGCCATCCCCCCGGGGTAGTCGAGCAGTACTTC.

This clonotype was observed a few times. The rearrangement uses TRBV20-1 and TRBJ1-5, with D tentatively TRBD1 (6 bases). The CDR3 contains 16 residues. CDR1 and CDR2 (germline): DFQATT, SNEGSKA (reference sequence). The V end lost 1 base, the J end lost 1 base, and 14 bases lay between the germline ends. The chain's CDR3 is CSARALGQRSNQPQHF. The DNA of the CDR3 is TGCAGTGCTAGAGCACTTGGACAGCGGAGCAATCAGCCCCAGCATTTT.

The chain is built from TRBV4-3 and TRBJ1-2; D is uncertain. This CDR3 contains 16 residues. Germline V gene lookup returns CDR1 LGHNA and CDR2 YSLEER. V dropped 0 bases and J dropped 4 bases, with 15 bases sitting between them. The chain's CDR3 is CASSQDQALIGYGYTF. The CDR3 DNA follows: TGCGCCAGCAGCCAAGATCAGGCTCTCATCGGCTATGGCTACACCTTC.

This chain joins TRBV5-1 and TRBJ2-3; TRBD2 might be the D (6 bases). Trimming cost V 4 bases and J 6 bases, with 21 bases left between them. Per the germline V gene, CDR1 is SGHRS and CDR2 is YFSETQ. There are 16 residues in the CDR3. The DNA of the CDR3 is TGCGCCAGCAGCCCCTTCGGGACTGGTGCACAGGATACGCAGTATTTT. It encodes CASSPFGTGAQDTQYF.

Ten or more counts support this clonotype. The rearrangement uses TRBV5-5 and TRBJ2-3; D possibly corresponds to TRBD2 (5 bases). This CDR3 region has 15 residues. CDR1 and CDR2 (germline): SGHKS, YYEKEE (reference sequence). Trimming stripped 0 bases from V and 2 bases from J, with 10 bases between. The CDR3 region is CASSLAGIHTDTQYF. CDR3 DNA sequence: TGTGCCAGCAGCTTGGCCGGGATCCACACAGATACGCAGTATTTT.

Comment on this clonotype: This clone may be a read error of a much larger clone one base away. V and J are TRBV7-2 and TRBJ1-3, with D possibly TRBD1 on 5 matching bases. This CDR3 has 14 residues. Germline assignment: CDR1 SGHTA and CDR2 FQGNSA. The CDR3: CASSYDSSGNTINF. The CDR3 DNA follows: TGTGCCAGCAGCTATGACAGCTCTGGAAACACCATAAATTTT.

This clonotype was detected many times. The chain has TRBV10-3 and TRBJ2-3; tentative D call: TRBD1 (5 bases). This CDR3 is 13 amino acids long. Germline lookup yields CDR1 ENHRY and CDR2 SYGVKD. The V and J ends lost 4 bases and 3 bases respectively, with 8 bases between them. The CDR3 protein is CAISAQATDTQYF. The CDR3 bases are TGTGCCATCAGTGCACAGGCAACAGATACGCAGTATTTT.

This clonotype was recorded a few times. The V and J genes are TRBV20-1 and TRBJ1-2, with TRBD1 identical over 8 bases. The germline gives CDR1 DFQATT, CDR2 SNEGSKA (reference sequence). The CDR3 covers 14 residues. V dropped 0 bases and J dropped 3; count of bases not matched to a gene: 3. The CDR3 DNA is TGCAGTGCTAGAGAGGGACAGGACCACTATGGCTACACCTTC. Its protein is CSAREGQDHYGYTF.